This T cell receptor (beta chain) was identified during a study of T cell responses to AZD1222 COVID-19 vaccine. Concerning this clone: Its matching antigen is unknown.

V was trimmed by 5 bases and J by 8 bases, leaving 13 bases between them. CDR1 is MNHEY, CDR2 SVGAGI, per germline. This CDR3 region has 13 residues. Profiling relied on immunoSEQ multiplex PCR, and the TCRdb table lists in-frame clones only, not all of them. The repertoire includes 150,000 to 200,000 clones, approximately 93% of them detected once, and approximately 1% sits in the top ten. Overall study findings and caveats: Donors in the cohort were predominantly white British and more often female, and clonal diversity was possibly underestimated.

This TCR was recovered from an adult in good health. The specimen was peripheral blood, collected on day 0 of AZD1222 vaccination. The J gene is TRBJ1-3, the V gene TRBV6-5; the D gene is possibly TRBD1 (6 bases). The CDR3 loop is CASSLQGGDTIYF. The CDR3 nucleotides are TGTGCCAGCAGTCTCCAAGGGGGGGACACCATATATTTT.